This note documents a single TCR beta chain sequence. This clonotype appeared a single time. Its antigen is still unknown. A junction end diverges from the germline sequence, so it may reflect a read error. TCR beta repertoires were profiled from peripheral blood of roughly twelve young patients with multiple sclerosis to demonstrate the VDJtools post-analysis software. The multiple sclerosis patients were children and adolescents between about 6 and 16 years of age. These data come from a study of post-analysis software for immune sequencing data (dated by TCRdb to between 2014 and 2017). For the wider study: Recorded disease courses included relapsing-remitting, secondary progressive and progressive-relapsing multiple sclerosis, with some patients lacking subtype annotation. The patient repertoires were compared against 11 previously published healthy control repertoires obtained from donors aged 6 to 25 years. A subset of samples was prepared in parallel using single-end sample barcoding, then pooled and co-amplified after Illumina adapter ligation.

The CDR3 goes from the cysteine to the phenylalanine over 16 residues. Only CDR3 DNA is held: 48 bases, read in frame from base 1. CDR1 SGHDT and CDR2 YYEEEE were looked up in the germline V gene. Receptor amplification or capture employed PCR. Reads for this sample came from an Illumina HiSeq 2500. To reduce PCR and sequencing biases, unique molecular identifiers were incorporated into the TCR beta cDNA libraries. Approximately 500,000 cDNA molecules were obtained for every 1 to 10 million input T cells, so each molecule roughly corresponded to one T cell. Patient libraries were prepared and sequenced with the same protocol used for the earlier healthy control dataset. Samples belonging to the same batch were prepared together, multiplexed and sequenced on a shared HiSeq lane. The authors' analysis ran thus. Raw barcoded reads were processed with MIGEC, and single-read molecular identifier groups were discarded before consensus assembly and CDR3 extraction. VDJtools was used for post-analysis of the clonotype tables, and diversity was normalized by down-sampling every dataset to the size of the smallest sample. In repertoire overlap clustering, CDR3 amino acid sequences, but not nucleotide sequences, were matched to correct batch-related cross-sample contamination. The public reads were run again by TCRdb, first through fastp at Q25 and then through MiXCR, and only productive beta chains were kept. Each CDR3 protein gets just one entry, which takes the most common genes and DNA from the rows behind it. None of the V and J calls come from the authors' own analysis; TCRdb made them. The sample has 350,000 to 500,000 distinct CDR3 sequences on record, 39% of them singletons. 7.6% of the sample is taken by the ten largest.

Results and caveats for the whole study, not just this receptor: Significantly higher frequencies in patients than in controls were found for five or six TRBV segments, including TRBV5-6, TRBV5-1 and TRBV20-1. The multiple sclerosis patient group was slightly younger than the control group. Compared with controls, multiple sclerosis patients had significantly lower normalized Chao1 diversity, a finding suggesting substantial peripheral T-cell clonal expansion. Strong co-clustering of samples prepared in the same batch was shown by direct clustering with F measure, prompting a batch-effect correction.

The rearrangement combines TRBV5-6 with TRBJ2-2, with 7 central nucleotides matching TRBD1. The sequencing input was blood. The sequence came from a girl aged 2-10 years with multiple sclerosis. CDR3 protein: CASSLSRGLNTGERFF. At the DNA level, the sequence is TGTGCCAGCAGCTTGAGTAGGGGGCTGAACACCGGGGAGCGGTTTTTT.